The 22 T cell receptor beta chains given below trace back to one sample, sequenced in a study of T cell repertoires in cytomegalovirus infection. MiXCR was run by TCRdb on the reads, yielding one entry per CDR3 protein. This table has around 130,000 distinct CDR3 sequences, around 25% appearing once. These receptors have no identified antigens. The sample was PBMCs, sequenced either directly or after in vitro stimulation (not recorded which). The receptors derive from a human donor in good health (CMV status not recorded). Some clones in this sample may be carry-over from other donors' samples.

In this sample, this clonotype turned up many times. This chain uses TRBV7-2 with TRBJ2-5, with TRBD2 identical over 7 bases. With 4 bases clipped from V and 1 base from J, the junction kept 0 bases outside the gene matches. This CDR3 spans 13 amino acids. From germline, CDR1 is SGHTA and CDR2 FQGNSA. The CDR3 is CASSSSGQETQYF. CDR3 DNA: TGTGCCAGCAGCTCTAGCGGCCAAGAGACCCAGTACTTC.

This clonotype has more than one count but fewer than ten. The V call is TRBV7-6, the J call TRBJ1-5, with D unresolved. The V and J ends lost 8 bases and 0 bases respectively, with 14 bases between them. Germline CDR1 reads SGHVS; CDR2 reads FNYEAQ. The length of the CDR3 is 15 residues. CDR3 region: CASRLPVNSNQPQHF. The CDR3 nucleotides read TGTGCCAGCCGACTACCCGTAAATAGCAATCAGCCCCAGCATTTT.

This chain uses TRBV15 with TRBJ2-7; D might be TRBD1 (7 bases). From germline, CDR1 is LNHNV and CDR2 YYDKDF (reference sequence). V was cut by 3 bases and J by 7 bases, with 13 bases left in between. This CDR3 is built from 13 residues. The CDR3 spells CATSRDSGGEQYV. As DNA, the CDR3 is TGTGCCACCAGCAGGGACTCAGGGGGGGAGCAGTACGTC.

The chain is built from TRBV7-2 and TRBJ2-6; D gene ambiguous. Germline CDR1 is SGHTA and CDR2 is FQGNSA. V was cut by 2 bases and J by 0 bases, with 8 bases left in between. This CDR3 comprises 16 residues. The CDR3 spells CASSLIGISGANVLTF. DNA of the CDR3: TGTGCCAGCAGCTTAATTGGGATCTCTGGGGCCAACGTCCTGACTTTC.

The gene calls are TRBV29-1 and TRBJ2-1, with 7 bases aligning to TRBD2. V was clipped by 7 bases and J by 2 bases; unmatched bases: 11. Germline V gene lookup returns CDR1 SQVTM and CDR2 ANQGSEA. The CDR3 has 15 residues. CDR3: CSARSTSAAYNEQFF. Written as DNA, the CDR3 is TGCAGCGCCAGATCAACTAGCGCAGCCTACAATGAGCAGTTCTTC.

The V call is TRBV27, the J call TRBJ2-7; 7 nucleotides align to TRBD2. V shed 8 bases and J 7 bases; nucleotides not matched to a gene: 11. The V gene's germline CDR1 is MNHEY and CDR2 SMNVEV (reference sequence). This CDR3 is built from 13 residues. CDR3: CASSSAGVGEQYV. CDR3 DNA: TGTGCCAGCTCGTCGGCGGGAGTTGGGGAGCAGTACGTC.

This clonotype was observed a few times. The genes are TRBV12-5 and TRBJ2-1; a possible D gene is TRBD1 (6 bases). The germline CDR1 and CDR2 sequences are LGHNT and FRNRAP. CDR3 size: 15 residues. V lost 4 bases to trimming and J lost 4 bases, with 14 bases between them. The CDR3 sequence is CASGSGLGAYNEQFF. The CDR3 region has the DNA TGTGCTAGTGGTTCAGGGTTGGGGGCTTACAATGAGCAGTTCTTC.

This sequence joins TRBV6-1 and TRBJ2-3; tentatively, D is TRBD1 or TRBD2 (5 bases each). Per the germline V gene, CDR1 is MNHNS and CDR2 is SASEGT. With 6 bases removed from V and 0 bases from J, the gap between germline ends came to 10 bases. There are 14 residues in the CDR3. The CDR3 region is CASRNRDSTDTQYF. DNA of the CDR3: TGTGCCAGCAGGAACCGGGACAGCACAGATACGCAGTATTTT.

The chain recombines TRBV9 with TRBJ2-3; 11 bases line up with TRBD2. CDR3 length: 17 residues. The trim removed 0 bases at V and 2 bases at J, leaving 5 bases unmatched. Germline values: CDR1 SGDLS, CDR2 YYNGEE. The CDR3 is CASSVELAGVVTDTQYF. CDR3 bases: TGTGCCAGCAGCGTAGAACTAGCGGGAGTCGTCACAGATACGCAGTATTTT. The whole variable domain, filled in from reference TRBV9 and TRBJ2-3, reads DSGVTQTPKHLITATGQRVTLRCSPRSGDLSVYWYQQSLDQGLQFLIQYYNGEERAKGNILERFSAQQFPDLHSELNLSSLELGDSALYFCASSVELAGVVTDTQYFGPGTRLTVL.

This clonotype was counted a single time. The rearrangement joins TRBV5-6 to TRBJ2-1, with 11 bases matching TRBD2. The CDR3 runs to 16 residues. Germline values: CDR1 SGHDT, CDR2 YYEEEE. Trimming cost V 3 bases and J 3 bases; bases outside gene matches: 5. This CDR3 reads CASSSRTSGSYNEQFF. In DNA, the CDR3 is TGTGCCAGCAGCTCGAGAACTAGCGGGAGCTACAATGAGCAGTTCTTC.

This clonotype was counted between two and nine times. The chain recombines TRBV20-1 with TRBJ2-1; 7 bases are shared with TRBD2. Germline V gene lookup returns CDR1 DFQATT and CDR2 SNEGSKA (reference sequence). The CDR3 spans 12 residues. Trimming cost V 3 bases and J 9 bases; bases outside gene matches: 5. This CDR3 reads CSASRGGGEQFF. The CDR3 DNA is TGCAGTGCTAGTCGTGGCGGGGGTGAGCAGTTCTTC.

The chain has TRBV14 and TRBJ2-3; D gene uncertain. This CDR3 has 15 amino acids. Germline CDR1 reads SGHDN; CDR2 reads FVKESK. Trimming removed 0 bases from V and 1 base from J, with 8 bases in between. The CDR3 loop is CASSQDLEGTDTQYF. CDR3 bases: TGTGCCAGCAGCCAAGATCTGGAAGGCACAGATACGCAGTATTTT.

CDR3 coding DNA: TGTGCCTGGAAGAAACCGGGACAGACCTACGAGCAGTACGTC. This gives the protein CAWKKPGQTYEQYV. This chain uses TRBV30 with TRBJ2-7, with 7 nucleotides matching TRBD1. This CDR3 is 14 amino acids long. CDR1 and CDR2 (germline): GTSNPN, SVGIG (reference sequence). V gave up 4 bases and J gave up 2 bases; unmatched junction bases: 8.

This clonotype was observed a few times. This chain joins TRBV7-2 and TRBJ1-1; D call uncertain. V was cut by 1 base and J by 1 base, with 16 bases left in between. The V gene's germline CDR1 is SGHTA and CDR2 FQGNSA. The CDR3 is made up of 17 amino acids. CDR3 protein: CASSLVFMGRQNTEAFF. The CDR3 DNA reads TGTGCCAGCAGCTTAGTCTTTATGGGAAGACAGAACACTGAAGCTTTCTTT.

The chain recombines TRBV5-5 with TRBJ2-1, with 8 positions matching TRBD2. With 0 bases clipped from V and 4 bases from J, the junction kept 6 bases outside the gene matches. CDR1 SGHKS and CDR2 YYEKEE come from the germline V gene (reference sequence). This CDR3 contains 16 residues. The CDR3 region is CASSLGSGSFYNEQFF. As DNA, the CDR3 is TGTGCCAGCAGCTTGGGCAGCGGGAGCTTTTACAATGAGCAGTTCTTC.

This clonotype was observed many times. J is TRBJ1-3 and V is TRBV7-2; possibly TRBD1 for D (6 bases). CDR1 SGHTA and CDR2 FQGNSA come from the germline V gene. This CDR3 is built from 15 residues. The V and J ends lost 5 bases and 1 base respectively, with 12 bases between them. The DNA of the CDR3 is TGTGCCAGCAGCCCAGGGGAAACTTCTGGAAACACCATATATTTT. Protein product: CASSPGETSGNTIYF.

This clonotype occurred many times. The chain has TRBV19 and TRBJ2-1; 11 nucleotides line up with TRBD2. This CDR3 region has 18 residues. V lost 3 bases, J lost 8 bases, and 15 bases stayed unmatched. The germline V gene encodes CDR1 LNHDA and CDR2 SQIVND (reference sequence). CDR3 sequence reads: CASSIHTSGSLRGDEQFF. CDR3 coding DNA: TGTGCCAGTAGTATTCACACTAGCGGGAGTCTGCGGGGCGATGAGCAGTTCTTC.

There are many counts of this clonotype. This sequence joins TRBV7-2 and TRBJ2-3; TRBD2 matches at 9 bases. This CDR3 is built from 16 residues. V was clipped by 4 bases and J by 2 bases; unmatched bases: 7. Germline-derived CDR1 and CDR2 are SGHTA and FQGNSA. The CDR3 region is CASSSLAGTLTDTQYF. DNA for the CDR3: TGTGCCAGCAGCTCTCTAGCGGGAACACTCACAGATACGCAGTATTTT.

Many counts were recorded for this clonotype. The chain couples TRBV2 to TRBJ2-5; D is uncertain. Deletions cut 2 bases from V and 4 bases from J, with 5 bases between. The CDR3 runs 12 residues. Germline lookup yields CDR1 SNHLY and CDR2 FYNNEI. The CDR3 DNA reads as TGTGCCAGCAGTGAAAGGGCAGAGACCCAGTACTTC. Translated: CASSERAETQYF.

The CDR3 region has the DNA TGTGCCAGCAGCTTAGTTCTAGGGGGGTTTAATGTGCAGTACTTC. Residues: CASSLVLGGFNVQYF. The chain uses TRBV7-6 and TRBJ2-7, with D possibly being TRBD1 or TRBD2 (6 bases each). From germline, CDR1 is SGHVS and CDR2 FNYEAQ. The CDR3 extends over 15 amino acids. Trimming took off 1 base at V and 9 bases at J, with 19 bases between the two ends.

This clonotype appeared a few times. The genes are TRBV7-2 and TRBJ2-2, with D tentatively TRBD2 (5 bases). This CDR3 contains 19 residues. The V end was cut by 4 bases, the J end by 5 bases, with 26 bases between. The germline V gene has CDR1 SGHTA and CDR2 FQGNSA. CDR3 nucleotide sequence: TGTGCCAGCAGCTCCACCTTCAAGTGGGCCCCCGGGAATACCGGGGAGCTGTTTTTT. Translation gives CASSSTFKWAPGNTGELFF.

This clonotype was observed at least ten times. CDR3 DNA sequence: TGTGCCAGCAGCTTAGGGGGACTAGCGGGAGATACCGGGGAGCTGTTTTTT. Its protein product is CASSLGGLAGDTGELFF. The chain recombines TRBV7-8 with TRBJ2-2; 14 positions agree with TRBD2. The V gene end was trimmed by 1 base and the J gene end by 5 bases; junction bases not matched to a gene: 3. The CDR3 length is 17 residues. The germline gives CDR1 SGHVS, CDR2 FQNEAQ.